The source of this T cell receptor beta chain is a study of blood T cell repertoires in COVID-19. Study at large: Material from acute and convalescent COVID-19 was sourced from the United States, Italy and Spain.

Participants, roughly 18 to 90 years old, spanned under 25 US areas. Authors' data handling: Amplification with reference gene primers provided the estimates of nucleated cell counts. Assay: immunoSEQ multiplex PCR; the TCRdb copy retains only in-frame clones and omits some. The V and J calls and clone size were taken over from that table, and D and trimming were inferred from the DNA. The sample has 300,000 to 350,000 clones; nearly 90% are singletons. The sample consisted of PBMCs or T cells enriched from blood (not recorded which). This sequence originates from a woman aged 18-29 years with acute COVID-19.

Written as DNA, the CDR3 is TGTGCCAGCAGCGTCGGGACAGGGGATGGCTACACCTTC. This codes for CASSVGTGDGYTF. The gene calls are TRBV9 and TRBJ1-2, with 10 positions matching TRBD1. J lost 6 bases, V lost 2 bases, and 1 base had no gene match. CDR3 size: 13 residues. Germline V lookup: CDR1 SGDLS, CDR2 YYNGEE.